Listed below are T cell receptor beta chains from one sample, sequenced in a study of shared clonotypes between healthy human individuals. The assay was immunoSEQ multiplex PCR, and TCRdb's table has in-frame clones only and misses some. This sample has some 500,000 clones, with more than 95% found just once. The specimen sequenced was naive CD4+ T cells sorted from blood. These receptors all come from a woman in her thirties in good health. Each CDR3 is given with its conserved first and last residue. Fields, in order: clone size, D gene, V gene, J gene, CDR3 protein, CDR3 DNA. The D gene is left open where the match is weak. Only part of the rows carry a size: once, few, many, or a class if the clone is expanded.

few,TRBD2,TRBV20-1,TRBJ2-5,CSAASGETQYF,TGCAGTGCGGCTAGCGGGGAGACCCAGTACTTC
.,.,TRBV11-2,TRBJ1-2,CASSSFVGQNYGYTF,TGTGCCAGCAGCTCCTTCGTCGGCCAGAACTATGGCTACACCTTC
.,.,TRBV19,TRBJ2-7,CASSNHYEQYF,TGTGCCAGTAGCAACCATTACGAGCAGTACTTC
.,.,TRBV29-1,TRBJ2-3,CSAGPEDTQYF,TGCAGCGCTGGGCCTGAAGATACGCAGTATTTT
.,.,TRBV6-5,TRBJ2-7,CASSYFGQSPYEQYF,TGTGCCAGCAGTTACTTCGGGCAATCACCCTACGAGCAGTACTTC
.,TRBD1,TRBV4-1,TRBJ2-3,CASSQEGRAGGADTQYF,TGCGCCAGCAGCCAAGAGGGTCGGGCAGGGGGCGCAGATACGCAGTATTTT
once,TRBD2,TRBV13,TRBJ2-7,CASSFTSGINEQYF,TGTGCCAGCAGCTTCACTAGCGGGATTAACGAGCAGTACTTC
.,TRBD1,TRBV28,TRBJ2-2,CASSKHRGLNTGELFF,TGTGCCAGCAGCAAACACAGGGGATTGAACACCGGGGAGCTGTTTTTT
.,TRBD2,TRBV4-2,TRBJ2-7,CASSQGGLAGYEQYF,TGTGCCAGCAGCCAAGGGGGACTAGCGGGATACGAGCAGTACTTC
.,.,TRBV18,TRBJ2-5,CASSPEISYQETQYF,TGTGCCAGCTCACCCGAGATATCGTACCAAGAGACCCAGTACTTC
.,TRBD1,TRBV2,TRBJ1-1,CASRKQGWNTEAFF,TGTGCCAGCAGGAAACAGGGGTGGAACACTGAAGCTTTCTTT
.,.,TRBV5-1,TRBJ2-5,CASSLVPVQETQYF,TGCGCCAGCAGCTTGGTACCGGTACAAGAGACCCAGTACTTC
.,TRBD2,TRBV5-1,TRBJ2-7,CASSAITGTSEGEQYF,TGCGCCAGCAGCGCGATAACCGGGACTAGTGAGGGCGAGCAGTACTTC
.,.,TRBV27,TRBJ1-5,CASSDGASKLGVNQPQHF,TGTGCCAGCTCCGACGGGGCCTCCAAACTGGGGGTCAATCAGCCCCAGCATTTT
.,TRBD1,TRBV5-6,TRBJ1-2,CASSLGTGLYYGYTF,TGTGCCAGCAGCTTGGGGACAGGGCTGTACTATGGCTACACCTTC
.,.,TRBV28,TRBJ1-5,CASSDLWGNQPQHF,TGTGCCAGTTCAGACTTGTGGGGTAATCAGCCCCAGCATTTT
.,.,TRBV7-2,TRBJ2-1,CASSLASRVNEQFF,TGTGCCAGCAGCTTAGCGTCCAGGGTCAATGAGCAGTTCTTC
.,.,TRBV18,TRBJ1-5,CASSSSVGQPQHF,TGTGCCAGCTCATCTTCGGTCGGCCAGCCCCAGCATTTT
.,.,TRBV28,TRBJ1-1,CASSSHQGSTEAFF,TGTGCCAGCAGTTCCCATCAGGGGAGCACTGAAGCTTTCTTT
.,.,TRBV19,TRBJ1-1,CASDRNTEAFF,TGTGCCAGTGACAGGAACACTGAAGCTTTCTTT
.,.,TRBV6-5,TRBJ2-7,CASSKRGAQGYEQYF,TGTGCCAGCAGCAAAAGGGGTGCCCAGGGTTACGAGCAGTACTTC
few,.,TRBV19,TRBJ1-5,CASSSQGDQPQHF,TGTGCCAGTAGTTCACAGGGAGATCAGCCCCAGCATTTT
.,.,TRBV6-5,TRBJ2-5,CASSYGSKKGETQYF,TGTGCCAGCAGTTACGGGTCTAAAAAGGGGGAGACCCAGTACTTC
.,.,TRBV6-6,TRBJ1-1,CASSYGENTEAFF,TGTGCCAGCAGTTACGGGGAGAACACTGAAGCTTTCTTT
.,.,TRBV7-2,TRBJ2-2,CASSKLVGVSTGELFF,TGTGCCAGCAGCAAACTTGTGGGGGTATCCACCGGGGAGCTGTTTTTT
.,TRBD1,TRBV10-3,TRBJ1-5,CAIRGTGGDQPQHF,TGTGCCATCAGGGGGACAGGGGGCGATCAGCCCCAGCATTTT
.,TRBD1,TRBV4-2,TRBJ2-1,CASSQAGTGPNEQFF,TGTGCCAGCAGCCAAGCCGGGACAGGGCCCAATGAGCAGTTCTTC
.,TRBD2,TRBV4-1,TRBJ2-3,CASSQGHSGSADTQYF,TGCGCCAGCAGCCAAGGACATAGCGGGAGTGCAGATACGCAGTATTTT
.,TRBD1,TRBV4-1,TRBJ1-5,CASSQDRGRGQPQHF,TGCGCCAGCAGCCAAGATAGGGGCAGGGGGCAGCCCCAGCATTTT
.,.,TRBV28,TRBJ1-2,CASSLGGVVYGYTF,TGTGCCAGCAGTCTAGGCGGGGTGGTCTATGGCTACACCTTC
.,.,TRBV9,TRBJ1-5,CASSVGGRNQPQHF,TGTGCCAGCAGCGTAGGCGGCCGCAATCAGCCCCAGCATTTT
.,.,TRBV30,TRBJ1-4,CAWSVPGQNEKLFF,TGTGCCTGGAGTGTACCAGGTCAGAATGAAAAACTGTTTTTT
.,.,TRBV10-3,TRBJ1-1,CAISESLLRAVVAEAFF,TGTGCCATCAGTGAGTCGCTGCTCAGGGCGGTAGTGGCTGAAGCTTTCTTT
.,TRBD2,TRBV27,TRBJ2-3,CASSPRSKTSGPSTDTQYF,TGTGCCAGCAGCCCTCGATCGAAGACTAGCGGGCCCTCCACAGATACGCAGTATTTT
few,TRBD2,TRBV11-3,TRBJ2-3,CASSRGGSGGDTQYF,TGTGCCAGCTCTCGCGGCGGGAGCGGCGGAGATACGCAGTATTTT
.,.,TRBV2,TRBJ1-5,CASRGSSNQPQHF,TGTGCCAGCAGGGGCAGTAGCAATCAGCCCCAGCATTTT
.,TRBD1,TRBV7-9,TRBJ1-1,CASSPKGQGGTEAFF,TGTGCCAGCAGCCCAAAAGGACAGGGAGGAACTGAAGCTTTCTTT
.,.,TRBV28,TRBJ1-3,CASRDPVSGNTIYF,TGTGCCAGCAGGGACCCTGTCTCTGGAAACACCATATATTTT
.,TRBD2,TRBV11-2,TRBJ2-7,CASSLTSEDYEQYF,TGTGCCAGCAGCTTGACTAGCGAGGACTACGAGCAGTACTTC
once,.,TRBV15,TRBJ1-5,CATSRGDGNQPQHF,TGTGCCACCAGCAGAGGGGACGGCAATCAGCCCCAGCATTTT
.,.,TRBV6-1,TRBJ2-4,CASSGYGLAKNIQYF,TGTGCCAGCAGCGGATACGGGCTAGCCAAAAACATTCAGTACTTC
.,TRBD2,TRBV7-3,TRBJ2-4,CASSLSLSSGAVYF,TGTGCCAGCAGCTTATCCCTTTCTAGCGGGGCGGTTTACTTC
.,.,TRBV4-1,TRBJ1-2,CASSQEGRNNYGYTF,TGCGCCAGCAGCCAAGAAGGGCGTAATAACTATGGCTACACCTTC
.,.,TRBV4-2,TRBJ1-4,CASSQPLAREKLFF,TGTGCCAGCAGCCAACCCTTGGCTCGTGAAAAACTGTTTTTT
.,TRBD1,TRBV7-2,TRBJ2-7,CASSARDSYYEQYF,TGTGCCAGCAGCGCCCGGGACAGTTACTACGAGCAGTACTTC
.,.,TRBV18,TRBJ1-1,CASSPLGGEEKAFF,TGTGCCAGCTCACCTCTGGGAGGAGAGGAGAAAGCTTTCTTT
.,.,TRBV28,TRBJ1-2,CASRPMHYGYTF,TGTGCCAGCAGGCCGATGCACTATGGCTACACCTTC